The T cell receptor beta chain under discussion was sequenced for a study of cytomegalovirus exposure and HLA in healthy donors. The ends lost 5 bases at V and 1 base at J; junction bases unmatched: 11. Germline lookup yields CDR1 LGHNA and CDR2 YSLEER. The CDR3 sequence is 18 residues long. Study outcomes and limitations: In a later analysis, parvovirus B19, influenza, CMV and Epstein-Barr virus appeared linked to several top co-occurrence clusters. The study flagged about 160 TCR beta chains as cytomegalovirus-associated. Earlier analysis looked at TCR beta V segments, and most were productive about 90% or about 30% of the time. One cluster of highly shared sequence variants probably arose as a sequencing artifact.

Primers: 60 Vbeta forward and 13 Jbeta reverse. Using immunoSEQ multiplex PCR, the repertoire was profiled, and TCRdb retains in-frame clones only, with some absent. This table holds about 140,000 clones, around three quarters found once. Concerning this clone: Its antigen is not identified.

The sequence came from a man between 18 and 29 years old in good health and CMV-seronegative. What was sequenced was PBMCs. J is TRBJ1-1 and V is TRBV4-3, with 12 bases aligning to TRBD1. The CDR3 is CASSEGGTGGLSNTEAFF. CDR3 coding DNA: TGCGCCAGCAGCGAGGGAGGGACAGGGGGCCTTTCGAACACTGAAGCTTTCTTT.